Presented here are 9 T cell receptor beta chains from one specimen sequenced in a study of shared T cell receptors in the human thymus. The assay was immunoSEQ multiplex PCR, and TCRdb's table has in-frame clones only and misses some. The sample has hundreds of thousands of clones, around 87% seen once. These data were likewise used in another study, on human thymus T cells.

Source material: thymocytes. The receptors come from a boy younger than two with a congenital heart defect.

DNA for the CDR3: TGTGCCACCAGCCGCGGGACAGGGGTGGGGACTGAAGCTTTCTTT. This codes for CATSRGTGVGTEAFF. V and J are TRBV15 and TRBJ1-1, with TRBD1 matching over 10 bases. The CDR3 totals 15 residues. V dropped 5 bases and J dropped 5; count of bases not matched to a gene: 8. Germline CDR1 reads LNHNV; CDR2 reads YYDKDF (reference sequence). The full variable domain, completed using reference TRBV15 and TRBJ1-1, is DAMVIQNPRYQVTQFGKPVTLSCSQTLNHNVMYWYQQKSSQAPKLLFHYYDKDFNNEADTPDNFQSRRPNTSFCFLDIRSPGLGDTAMYLCATSRGTGVGTEAFFGQGTRLTVV.

CDR3 nucleotide sequence: TGTGCCAGCAGTGAAGCCGACCTGACAGGAAACCCAACCTATGGCTACACCTTC. Protein sequence: CASSEADLTGNPTYGYTF. The chain carries TRBV6-1 and TRBJ1-2, with TRBD1 as a possible D gene (6 bases). This CDR3 spans 18 amino acids. V shed 0 bases and J shed 4 bases, with 21 bases lying between them. In germline, CDR1 is MNHNS, CDR2 SASEGT.

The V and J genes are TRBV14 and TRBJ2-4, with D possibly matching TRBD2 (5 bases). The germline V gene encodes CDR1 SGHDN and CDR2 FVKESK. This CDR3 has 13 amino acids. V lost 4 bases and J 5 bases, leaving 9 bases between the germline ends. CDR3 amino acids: CASSLEEENIQYF. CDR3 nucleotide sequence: TGTGCCAGCAGCCTAGAGGAGGAAAACATTCAGTACTTC.

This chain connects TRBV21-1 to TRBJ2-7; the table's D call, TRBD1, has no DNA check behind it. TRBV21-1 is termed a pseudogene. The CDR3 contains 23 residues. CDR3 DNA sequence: TGTGCCAGCAGCAATCTAATCGGGACAGGGGGACGGCGGGAGATGGCGAGCTCCTACGAGCAGTACTTC. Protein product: CASSNLIGTGGRREMASSYEQYF.

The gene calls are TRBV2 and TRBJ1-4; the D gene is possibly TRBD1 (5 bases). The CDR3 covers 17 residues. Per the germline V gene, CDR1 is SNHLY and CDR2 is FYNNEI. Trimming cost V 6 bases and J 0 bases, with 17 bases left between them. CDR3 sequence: CASSDSKQLTTNEKLFF. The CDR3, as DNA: TGTGCCAGCAGCGACAGTAAACAACTGACAACTAATGAAAAACTGTTTTTT.

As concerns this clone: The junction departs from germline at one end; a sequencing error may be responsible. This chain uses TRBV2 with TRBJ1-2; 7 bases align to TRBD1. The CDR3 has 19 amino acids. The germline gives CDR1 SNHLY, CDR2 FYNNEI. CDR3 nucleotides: TGTGCCAGCAGTCCAGGACAGGACCAAATAGGGCCGAGACCCTATGGCTACCCCTTC. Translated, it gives CASSPGQDQIGPRPYGYPF.

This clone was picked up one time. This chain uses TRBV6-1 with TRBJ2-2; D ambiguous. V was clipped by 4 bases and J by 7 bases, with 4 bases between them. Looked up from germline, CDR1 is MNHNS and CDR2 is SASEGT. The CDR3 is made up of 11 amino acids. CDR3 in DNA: TGTGCCAGCAGTGGTTACGGGGAGCTGTTTTTT. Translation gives CASSGYGELFF.

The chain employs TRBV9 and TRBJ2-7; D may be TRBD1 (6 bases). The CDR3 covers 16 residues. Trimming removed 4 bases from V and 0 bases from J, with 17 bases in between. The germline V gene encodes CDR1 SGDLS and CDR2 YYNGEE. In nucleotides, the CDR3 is TGTGCCAGCAGCCGACACGGGCAGGGGAGCTCCTACGAGCAGTACTTC. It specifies CASSRHGQGSSYEQYF.

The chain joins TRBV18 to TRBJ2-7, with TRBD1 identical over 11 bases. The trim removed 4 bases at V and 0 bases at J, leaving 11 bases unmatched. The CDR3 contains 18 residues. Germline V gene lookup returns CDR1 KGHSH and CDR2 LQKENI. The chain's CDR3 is CASSLRTGGDVLSYEQYF. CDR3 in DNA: TGTGCCAGCTCACTCCGGACAGGGGGCGACGTACTCTCCTACGAGCAGTACTTC.